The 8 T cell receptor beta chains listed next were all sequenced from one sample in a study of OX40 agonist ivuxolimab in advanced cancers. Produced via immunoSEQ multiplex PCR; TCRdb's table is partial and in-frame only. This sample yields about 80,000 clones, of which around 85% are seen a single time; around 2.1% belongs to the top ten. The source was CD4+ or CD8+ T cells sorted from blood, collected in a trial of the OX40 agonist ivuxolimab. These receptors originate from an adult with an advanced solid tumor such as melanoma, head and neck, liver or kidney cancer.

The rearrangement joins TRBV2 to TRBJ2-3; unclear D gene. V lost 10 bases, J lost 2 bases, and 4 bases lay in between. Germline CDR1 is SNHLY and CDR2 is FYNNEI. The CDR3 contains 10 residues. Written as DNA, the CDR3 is TGTGCCAACACCACAGATACGCAGTATTTT. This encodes CANTTDTQYF.

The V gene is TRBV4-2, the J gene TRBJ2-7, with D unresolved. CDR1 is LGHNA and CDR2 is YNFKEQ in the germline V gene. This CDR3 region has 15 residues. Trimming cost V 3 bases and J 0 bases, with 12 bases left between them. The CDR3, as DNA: TGTGCCAGCAGCCAGCGGCCAGAGAGCTCCTACGAGCAGTACTTC. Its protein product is CASSQRPESSYEQYF.

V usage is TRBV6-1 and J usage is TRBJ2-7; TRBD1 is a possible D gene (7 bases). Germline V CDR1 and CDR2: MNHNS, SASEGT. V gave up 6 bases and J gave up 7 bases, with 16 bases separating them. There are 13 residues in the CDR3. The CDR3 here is CASREGQLQEQYF. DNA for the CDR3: TGTGCCAGCAGGGAGGGACAGCTTCAGGAGCAGTACTTC.

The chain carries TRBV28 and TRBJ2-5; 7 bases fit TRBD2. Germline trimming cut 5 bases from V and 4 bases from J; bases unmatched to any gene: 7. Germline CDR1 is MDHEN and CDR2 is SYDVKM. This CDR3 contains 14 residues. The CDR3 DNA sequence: TGTGCCAGCAGTGGCCGGACGGGGGGAGAGACCCAGTACTTC. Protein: CASSGRTGGETQYF.

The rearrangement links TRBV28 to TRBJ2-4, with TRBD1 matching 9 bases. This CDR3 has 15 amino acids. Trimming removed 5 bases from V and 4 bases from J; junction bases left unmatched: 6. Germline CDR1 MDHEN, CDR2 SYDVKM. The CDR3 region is CASSPTGTGKNIQYF. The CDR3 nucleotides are TGTGCCAGCAGTCCAACCGGGACAGGGAAAAACATTCAGTACTTC.

This chain's CDR3 is CASSPSSPDTQYF. Written as DNA, the CDR3 is TGTGCCAGCTCACCTAGTAGCCCAGATACGCAGTATTTT. This chain joins TRBV18 and TRBJ2-3; D call uncertain. Germline V CDR1 and CDR2: KGHSH, LQKENI. V lost 3 bases, J lost 4 bases, and 8 bases lay in between. This CDR3 spans 13 amino acids.

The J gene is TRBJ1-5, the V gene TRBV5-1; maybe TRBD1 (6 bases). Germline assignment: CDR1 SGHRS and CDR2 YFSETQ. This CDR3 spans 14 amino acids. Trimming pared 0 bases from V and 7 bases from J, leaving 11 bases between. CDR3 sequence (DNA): TGCGCCAGCAGCTTGGAACAGGGCGGGCAGCCCCAGCATTTT. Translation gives CASSLEQGGQPQHF.

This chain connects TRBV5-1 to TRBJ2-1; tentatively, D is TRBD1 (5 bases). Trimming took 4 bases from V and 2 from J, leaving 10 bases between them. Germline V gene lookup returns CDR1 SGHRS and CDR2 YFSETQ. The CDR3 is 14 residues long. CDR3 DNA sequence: TGCGCCAGCAGCGGCCAGGGTACCTACAATGAGCAGTTCTTC. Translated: CASSGQGTYNEQFF.